This T cell receptor (beta chain) was captured in a study of T cells in tumors after PD-1 blockade (dated by TCRdb to about 2019). Describing the broader study: Patients were excluded if they had prior checkpoint blockade, use of systemic immunosuppressants, or recent radiotherapy or other anti-cancer therapy within 4 weeks. Treatment consisted of either cemiplimab 350 mg every 2 weeks or pembrolizumab 200 mg every 3 weeks. Ongoing daily vismodegib 150 mg was also given to a subset of patients during anti-PD-1 treatment. On average, peripheral blood samples yielded some 40,000 unique clonotypes and approximately 110,000 TCR templates (range roughly 21,000-270,000). Using site-matched tumors from BCC or SCC patients sampled before and after anti-PD-1 therapy, the study carried out paired single-cell RNA and TCR sequencing. To compare blood and tumor clonotypes, bulk TCR sequencing was performed on nine to ten peripheral blood samples from roughly five patients. RECIST version 1.1 was used to assess clinical response. Results the study describes overall, beyond this receptor: The source of novel T cell clones was not identified and could include lymphoid organs or rare unexpanded clones within the tumor or its periphery. About 39% of tumor TCR clonotypes were found in blood, and some novel exhausted tumor clones appeared in pre-treatment blood, suggesting peripheral recruitment.

The immunoSEQ platform was used to carry out deep TCRbeta sequencing. The paper's data handling went like this. For further analysis, only productive rearrangements were exported from the immunoSEQ Analyzer. T cell phenotypes were assigned to bulk TCRbeta clonotypes by matching the clonotypes to single-cell RNA+TCR-seq clones with the same TCRbeta sequence. Clone enrichment in tumor was calculated as tumor frequency divided by PBMC frequency from bulk TCR sequencing. GLIPH was used to group TCRs into specificity groups, clusters of distinct TCRs likely recognizing common antigens via shared CDR3 motifs. TCRdb obtained this table from immuneACCESS and retained in-frame rearrangements with V and J assigned. These tables miss some clones; where compared with another copy, unresolved V genes account for less than half of the shortfall, and the remainder is unexplained. Clone size and V and J calls were adopted from that table, with D and trimming inferred from the DNA. This sample lists tens of thousands of clones; around three quarters were detected once. Around 15% of the sample is held by the ten biggest clonotypes.

This clone appeared a few times. Its antigen target is currently unknown. No base-level quality is on record; no much larger clone is a single base apart. The time point tag for this specimen amounts to: before anti-PD-1 therapy. Genomic DNA extracted from tumor biopsies or peripheral blood was used for bulk TCRbeta sequencing, with input ranging from about 616 ng to 6,500 ng. Histologically proven advanced or metastatic basal or squamous cell carcinoma was present in all patients, all of whom were poor candidates for surgical resection. The basal cell carcinoma cohort comprised about a dozen patients, of whom 8 or 9 had bulk tumor TCR sequencing. The germline V gene (reference sequence) provides CDR1 SEHNR and CDR2 FQNEAQ. A distance of 13 bases separates the germline ends of V and J, which lose 5 bases and 3 bases respectively. The CDR3 contains 14 residues, cysteine and phenylalanine counted. The retained sequence is limited to the CDR3, 42 bases, with the frame set at the first base.

This material consisted of PBMCs, taken before anti-PD-1 treatment. This receptor was taken from a human donor with basal cell carcinoma. The chain is made from TRBV7-9 and TRBJ1-2; no confident D gene assignment can be made. The DNA sequence is TGTGCCAGCAGCCCGAAAGAGCAGCACTATGGCTACACCTTC. Its translation reads: CASSPKEQHYGYTF.